The entry below gives a single T cell receptor beta chain sequence along with its context. The record originates from a study of identifying expanded T cells in peripheral blood. Collection occurred without any documented infections or immune events in donors. Profiling relied on immunoSEQ multiplex PCR, and the TCRdb table lists in-frame clones only, not all of them. The sample has over 100,000 clones; 88% are singletons. Germline V gene lookup returns CDR1 MDHEN and CDR2 SYDVKM. There are 14 residues in the CDR3. V gave up 4 bases and J gave up 5 bases, with 11 bases separating them. The receptor was isolated from a person aged 18 to 75 in good health. The chain joins TRBV28 to TRBJ1-4; D is unclear. Material: blood. The CDR3 here is CASSSRGLNEKLFF. The CDR3 bases are TGTGCCAGCAGTTCGCGGGGTCTGAATGAAAAACTGTTTTTT.